These 21 T cell receptor beta chains were all obtained from the same sample, sequenced in a study of CD8+ T cells in alopecia areata (dated by TCRdb to between 2017 and 2018). This specimen's time point label, interpreted: 24 weeks on oral tofacitinib. Reading the label with the study, this specimen's treatment or condition is: oral pan-JAK inhibitor, 5-10 mg twice daily. Library prep was done by the immunoSEQ multiplex PCR assay. RNA was extracted from all samples and reverse transcribed into cDNA as template for TCR sequencing. Drawn from immuneACCESS, this table holds only the in-frame rearrangements with V and J called that TCRdb kept. Clones are partly lost; checked studies trace under half to an unresolved V gene and leave the rest unexplained. The sample data list 150,000 to 200,000 clones, and roughly 50% of these were observed just once. The ten largest clones add up to 10% to 11% of the sample.

This sample comprised CD8+ T cells sorted from blood, obtained at week 24, from a patient treated with tofacitinib. All receptors come from a human donor with alopecia areata.

This chain joins TRBV2 and TRBJ1-5; no reliable D call. The CDR3 runs to 15 residues. V lost 1 base and J 3 bases, leaving 10 bases between the germline ends. Germline CDR1 is SNHLY and CDR2 is FYNNEI. The CDR3 reads CASSEVPGNNQPQHF. CDR3 in DNA: TGTGCCAGCAGTGAAGTCCCGGGGAACAATCAGCCCCAGCATTTT.

V gene TRBV23-1 combines with J gene TRBJ1-1; D gene unclear. TRBV23-1 is identified as an open reading frame with a role that is uncertain. V was trimmed by 10 bases and J by 8 bases, leaving 20 bases between them. CDR3 length: 13 residues. The CDR3, as DNA: TGCGCCATCCACGATCGGACTCCGGCGGAAGCTTTCTTT. This codes for CAIHDRTPAEAFF.

This rearrangement joins TRBV30 to TRBJ1-2, with TRBD1 matching over 7 bases. Looked up from germline, CDR1 is GTSNPN and CDR2 is SVGIG (reference sequence). The CDR3 has 14 residues. Trimming at V came to 4 bases and at J to 2 bases, leaving 7 bases not matched to a gene. CDR3 nucleotide sequence: TGTGCCTGGACTACCGGGACAGCAAACTATGGCTACACCTTC. Translating it yields CAWTTGTANYGYTF. Combining the CDR3 with reference TRBV30 and TRBJ1-2 gives the whole variable domain SQTIHQWPATLVQPVGSPLSLECTVEGTSNPNLYWYRQAAGRGLQLLFYSVGIGQISSEVPQNLSASRPQDRQFILSSKKLLLSDSGFYLCAWTTGTANYGYTFGSGTRLTVV.

This clone appeared once. The rearrangement links TRBV7-3 to TRBJ2-3, with D unclear. Germline V CDR1 and CDR2: SGHTA, FQGTGA. V was shortened by 6 bases and J by 4 bases, with 11 bases between the two germline ends. The CDR3 sequence is 13 residues long. The chain's CDR3 is CASSLLAADTQYF. The CDR3 DNA reads as TGTGCCAGCAGTCTTTTAGCAGCAGATACGCAGTATTTT.

The chain is built from TRBV27 and TRBJ2-1; 12 nucleotides align to TRBD1. The germline gives CDR1 MNHEY, CDR2 SMNVEV (reference sequence). The CDR3 totals 15 residues. V was pared by 3 bases and J by 6 bases, with 3 bases of the junction left unmatched. This CDR3 reads CASSLGQGAFNEQFF. The CDR3 DNA reads as TGTGCCAGCAGTTTGGGACAGGGGGCGTTCAATGAGCAGTTCTTC.

There are a few counts of this clone. CDR3 region: CASSTPGPLTEQYF. In DNA form, the CDR3 reads TGCGCCAGCAGCACCCCCGGGCCCCTGACTGAGCAGTACTTC. The chain has TRBV5-1 and TRBJ2-7; no firm D call. Trimming took off 4 bases at V and 7 bases at J, with 18 bases between the two ends. CDR3 length: 14 residues. Per germline, CDR1 SGHRS and CDR2 YFSETQ.

Of note for this clone: The sample carries other DNA sequences with the same CDR3. The CDR3 spells CASSLGGEQYF. The DNA of the CDR3 is TGTGCCAGCAGTTTAGGCGGGGAGCAGTACTTC. V and J are TRBV27 and TRBJ2-7, with a tentative D call TRBD2 (5 bases). Germline assignment: CDR1 MNHEY and CDR2 SMNVEV (reference sequence). The CDR3 runs 11 residues. Trimming left V 2 bases short and J 7 bases short, with 6 bases between.

This sequence joins TRBV13 and TRBJ2-4; tentative D call: TRBD1 (6 bases). Germline values: CDR1 PRHDT, CDR2 FYEKMQ (reference sequence). With 5 bases removed from V and 7 bases from J, the gap between germline ends came to 15 bases. This CDR3 region has 14 residues. The CDR3 DNA follows: TGTGCCAGCAGCCTCAGGGGCAACTCGAACATTCAGTACTTC. As protein: CASSLRGNSNIQYF.

This clone was seen a handful of times. V is TRBV27 and J is TRBJ2-1; 10 nucleotides line up with TRBD2. This CDR3 comprises 17 residues. Germline trimming cut 6 bases from V and 5 bases from J; bases unmatched to any gene: 13. Germline V lookup: CDR1 MNHEY, CDR2 SMNVEV (reference sequence). The CDR3 DNA reads as TGTGCCAGCAGCCAAATCCGTAGCGGGGGGCCCAACAATGAGCAGTTCTTC. This codes for CASSQIRSGGPNNEQFF.

The J gene is TRBJ2-7, the V gene TRBV9; no clear D gene. The CDR3 loop spans 12 amino acids. V was pared by 2 bases and J by 6 bases, with 9 bases between. Per germline, CDR1 SGDLS and CDR2 YYNGEE. This CDR3 is CASSVYVGEQYF. The CDR3 coding sequence is TGTGCCAGCAGCGTCTACGTGGGCGAGCAGTACTTC.

This chain uses TRBV6-4 with TRBJ2-1; 8 bases align to TRBD2. Germline V gene lookup returns CDR1 MRHNA and CDR2 SNTAGT. This CDR3 comprises 16 residues. The junction had 11 bases not matched to a gene; V was cut back by 10 bases and J by 0 bases. The CDR3 sequence is CATATSGARSYNEQFF. The CDR3 DNA sequence: TGTGCCACTGCAACTAGCGGTGCGCGCTCCTACAATGAGCAGTTCTTC.

The chain links TRBV7-8 to TRBJ2-1, with 7 bases lining up with TRBD2. Germline assignment: CDR1 SGHVS and CDR2 FQNEAQ. The CDR3 loop spans 15 amino acids. V shed 5 bases, J shed 4 bases, and the junction held 8 bases outside the gene matches. CDR3 sequence (DNA): TGTGCCAGCAGCCCGGACTGGGGGGGTTACAATGAGCAGTTCTTC. Residues: CASSPDWGGYNEQFF. The full variable domain, rest sourced from reference TRBV7-8 and TRBJ2-1, is GAGVSQSPRYKVAKRGQDVALRCDPISGHVSLFWYQQALGQGPEFLTYFQNEAQLDKSGLPSDRFFAERPEGSVSTLKIQRTQQEDSAVYLCASSPDWGGYNEQFFGPGTRLTVL.

The sample holds a few counts of this clone. The rearrangement joins TRBV5-5 to TRBJ2-1; 13 positions agree with TRBD2. Per germline, CDR1 SGHKS and CDR2 YYEKEE (reference sequence). The CDR3 has 16 amino acids. V trimming: 3 bases; J trimming: 3 bases; junction bases outside the gene matches: 3. As DNA, the CDR3 is TGTGCCAGCAGCTGGGGACTAGCGGGGAACTACAATGAGCAGTTCTTC. Its translation is CASSWGLAGNYNEQFF.

This clone has more than one count but fewer than ten. This rearrangement joins TRBV7-9 to TRBJ1-4; no clear D gene. CDR3 length: 11 amino acids. V lost 5 bases and J 8 bases, leaving 6 bases between the germline ends. CDR1 SEHNR and CDR2 FQNEAQ come from the germline V gene (reference sequence). The CDR3 sequence is CASSLREKLFF. DNA for the CDR3: TGTGCCAGCAGCCTTAGGGAAAAACTGTTTTTT.

CDR3 coding DNA: TGTGCCAGCAGCCAAGAATTAGGAGGCTACGAGCAGTACTTC. Its translation: CASSQELGGYEQYF. This chain joins TRBV4-2 and TRBJ2-7; D possibly corresponds to TRBD2 (5 bases). CDR1 and CDR2 from the germline V gene are LGHNA and YNFKEQ. There are 14 residues in the CDR3. Trimming stripped 0 bases from V and 3 bases from J, with 9 bases between.

This clone was seen more than once but under ten times. The chain employs TRBV19 and TRBJ1-2, with 7 positions matching TRBD1. This CDR3 spans 15 amino acids. Germline-derived CDR1 and CDR2 are LNHDA and SQIVND (reference sequence). The trim removed 6 bases at V and 2 bases at J, leaving 9 bases unmatched. The DNA of the CDR3 is TGTGCCAGTAGCCCCCCAACGACAGGGAACTATGGCTACACCTTC. It is translated as CASSPPTTGNYGYTF.

The V and J genes are TRBV29-1 and TRBJ1-1; D is ambiguous. This CDR3 is built from 11 residues. The V gene's germline CDR1 is SQVTM and CDR2 ANQGSEA. Trimming took off 8 bases at V and 2 bases at J, with 9 bases between the two ends. CDR3 region: CSTASNTEAFF. Written as DNA, the CDR3 is TGCAGCACGGCTTCCAACACTGAAGCTTTCTTT.

This clone was seen a few times. The chain has TRBV9 and TRBJ2-1; maybe TRBD1 (6 bases). This CDR3 is 15 amino acids long. Trimming left V 3 bases short and J 3 bases short, with 13 bases between. The germline V gene encodes CDR1 SGDLS and CDR2 YYNGEE. CDR3 DNA sequence: TGTGCCAGCAGCGACGGGACAAGGATCTACAATGAGCAGTTCTTC. This encodes CASSDGTRIYNEQFF.

The V and J genes are TRBV29-1 and TRBJ2-5; perhaps TRBD2 as D (7 bases). CDR1 is SQVTM, CDR2 ANQGSEA, per germline. CDR3 length equals 13 residues. Trimming pared 4 bases from V and 5 bases from J, leaving 14 bases between. CDR3 sequence: CSVVGGRGETQYF. The DNA for the CDR3 is TGCAGCGTTGTCGGGGGGCGCGGGGAGACCCAGTACTTC.

Of note for this clone: The junction departs from the called germline gene at one end, perhaps through a read error. The chain carries TRBV2 and TRBJ1-5; 7 nucleotides match TRBD1. Germline lookup yields CDR1 SNHLY and CDR2 FYNNEI. The CDR3 runs to 15 residues. The CDR3 nucleotides are TGTGCCAGCAGCGAAGACAGGGAGCGGGATCAGCCCCAGCATTTT. This sequence encodes CASSEDRERDQPQHF.

The CDR3 sequence is CASSLSYTEAFF. CDR3 nucleotide sequence: TGTGCCAGCAGCTTATCGTACACTGAAGCTTTCTTT. The chain carries TRBV11-2 and TRBJ1-1; no definite D call. Trimming left V 2 bases short and J 3 bases short, with 4 bases between. The CDR3 runs to 12 residues. Germline values: CDR1 SGHAT, CDR2 FQNNGV.